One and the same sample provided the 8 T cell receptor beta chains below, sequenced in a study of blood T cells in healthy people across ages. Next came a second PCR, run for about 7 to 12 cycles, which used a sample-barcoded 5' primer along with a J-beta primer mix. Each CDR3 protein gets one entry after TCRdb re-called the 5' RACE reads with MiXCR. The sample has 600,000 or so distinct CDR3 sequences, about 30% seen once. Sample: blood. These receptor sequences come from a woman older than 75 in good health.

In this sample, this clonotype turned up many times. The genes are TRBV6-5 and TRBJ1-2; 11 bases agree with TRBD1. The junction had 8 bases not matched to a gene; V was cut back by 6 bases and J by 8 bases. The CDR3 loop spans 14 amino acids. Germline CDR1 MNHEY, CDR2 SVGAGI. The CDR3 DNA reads TGTGCCAGCAGCCCCGGACAGGGGGCGCGGGGCTACACCTTC. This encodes CASSPGQGARGYTF.

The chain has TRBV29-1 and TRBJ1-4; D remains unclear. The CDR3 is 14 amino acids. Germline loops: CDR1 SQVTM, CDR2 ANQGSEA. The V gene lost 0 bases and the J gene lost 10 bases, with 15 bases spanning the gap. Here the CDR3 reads CSVEETALQRKLFF. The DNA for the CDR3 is TGCAGCGTTGAAGAAACAGCCTTACAAAGAAAACTGTTTTTT.

Here the CDR3 reads CASSAITSSGGGETQYF. In DNA form, the CDR3 reads TGTGCCAGCAGTGCGATAACATCTAGCGGGGGTGGGGAGACCCAGTACTTC. The chain recombines TRBV2 with TRBJ2-5, with 10 bases lining up with TRBD2. Trimming took 4 bases from V and 5 from J; bases not matched to a gene: 13. The CDR3 contains 17 residues. The germline gives CDR1 SNHLY, CDR2 FYNNEI.

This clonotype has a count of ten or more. The CDR3: CASSPTSDTQYF. In DNA, the CDR3 is TGTGCCAGCAGCCCGACTAGTGATACGCAGTATTTT. The gene calls are TRBV12-3 or TRBV12-4 and TRBJ2-3; weak D call: TRBD2 (6 bases). V shed 6 bases and J shed 6 bases, with 10 bases lying between them. The CDR3 spans 12 residues.

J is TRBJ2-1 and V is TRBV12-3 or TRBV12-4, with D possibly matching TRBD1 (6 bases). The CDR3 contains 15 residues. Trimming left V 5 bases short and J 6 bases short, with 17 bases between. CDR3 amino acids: CASSQSRQGINEQFF. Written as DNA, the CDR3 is TGTGCCAGCAGTCAGTCGAGGCAGGGGATCAATGAGCAGTTCTTC.

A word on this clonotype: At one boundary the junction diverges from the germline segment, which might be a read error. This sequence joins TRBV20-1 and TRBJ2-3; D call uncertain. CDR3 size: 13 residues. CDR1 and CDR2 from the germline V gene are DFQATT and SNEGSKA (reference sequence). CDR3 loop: CSARVGLIETQYF. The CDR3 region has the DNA TGCAGTGCGAGAGTAGGCCTAATTGAAACGCAGTATTTT.

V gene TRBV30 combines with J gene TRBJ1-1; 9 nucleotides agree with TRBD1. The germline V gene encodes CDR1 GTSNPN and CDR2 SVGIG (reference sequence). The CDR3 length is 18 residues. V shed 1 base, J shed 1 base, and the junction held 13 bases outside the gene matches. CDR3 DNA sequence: TGTGCCTGGAGTGGTCCGGGACAGGGTAAAATCGGGAACACTGAAGCTTTCTTT. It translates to CAWSGPGQGKIGNTEAFF.

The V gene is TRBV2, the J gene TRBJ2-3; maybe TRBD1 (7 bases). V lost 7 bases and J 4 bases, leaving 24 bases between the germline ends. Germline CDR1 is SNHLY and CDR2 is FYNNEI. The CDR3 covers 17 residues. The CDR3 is CASNGGQTSPSADTQYF. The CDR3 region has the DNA TGTGCCAGCAATGGGGGACAGACGAGTCCTAGCGCAGATACGCAGTATTTT.